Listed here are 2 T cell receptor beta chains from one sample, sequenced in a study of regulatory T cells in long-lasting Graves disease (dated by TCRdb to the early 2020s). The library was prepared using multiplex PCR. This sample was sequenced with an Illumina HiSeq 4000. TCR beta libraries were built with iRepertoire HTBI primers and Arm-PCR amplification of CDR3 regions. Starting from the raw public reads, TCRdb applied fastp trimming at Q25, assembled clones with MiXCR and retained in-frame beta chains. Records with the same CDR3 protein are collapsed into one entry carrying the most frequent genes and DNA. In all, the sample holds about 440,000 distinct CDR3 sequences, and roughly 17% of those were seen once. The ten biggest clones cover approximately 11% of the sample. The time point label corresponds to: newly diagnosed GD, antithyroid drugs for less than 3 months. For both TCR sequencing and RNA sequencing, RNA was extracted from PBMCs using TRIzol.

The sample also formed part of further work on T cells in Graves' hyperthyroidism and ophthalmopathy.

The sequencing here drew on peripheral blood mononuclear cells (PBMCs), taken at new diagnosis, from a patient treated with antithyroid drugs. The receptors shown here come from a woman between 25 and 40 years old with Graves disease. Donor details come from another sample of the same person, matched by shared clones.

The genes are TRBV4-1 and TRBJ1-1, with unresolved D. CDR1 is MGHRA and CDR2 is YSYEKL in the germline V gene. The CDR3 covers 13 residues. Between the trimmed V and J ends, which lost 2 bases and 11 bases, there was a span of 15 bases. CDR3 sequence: CASSQTNTPAAFF. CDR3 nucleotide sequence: TGCGCCAGCAGCCAAACGAATACTCCCGCCGCTTTCTTT.

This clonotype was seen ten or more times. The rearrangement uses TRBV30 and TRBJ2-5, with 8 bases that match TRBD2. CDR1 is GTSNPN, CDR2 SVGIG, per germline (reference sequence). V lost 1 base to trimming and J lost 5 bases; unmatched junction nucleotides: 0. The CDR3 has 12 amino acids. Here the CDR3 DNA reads TGTGCCTGGAGTGCGGGAGGGGAGACCCAGTACTTC. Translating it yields CAWSAGGETQYF.